This T cell receptor (beta chain) is from a study of human T cells and chemical hapten exposure. Notes on the study in general: Because all patients had alopecia, their immune responses might differ from healthy ones.

The time point here: patch test 1, 2 weeks after DPC sensitization. This sample's treatment: therapeutic diphenylcyclopropenone sensitization with weekly scalp DPC. V lost 0 bases, J lost 3 bases, and 10 bases stayed unmatched. The CDR3 is made up of 17 amino acids. From germline, CDR1 is SNHLY and CDR2 FYNNEI. The library gave individual cDNA molecules unique molecular identifiers. TCRdb called the RACE reads again in MiXCR, with one record for every CDR3 protein. The sample lists around 300,000 distinct CDR3 sequences; roughly 6.9% were seen once. This clonotype is large within its sample. The antigen remains undetermined.

This TCR was recovered from a woman between 18 and 29 years old with alopecia areata. Some clones in this sample may be carry-over from other donors' samples. The source material was whole blood, sampled in connection with sensitization to the hapten diphenylcyclopropenone (DPC). This sequence joins TRBV2 and TRBJ2-7; 8 bases line up with TRBD1. The CDR3 loop is CASSEAPGGQAIYEQYF. CDR3 sequence (DNA): TGTGCCAGCAGTGAAGCGCCAGGGGGACAGGCTATCTACGAGCAGTACTTC.